The T cell receptor (beta chain) under discussion was sequenced for a study of CD8+CD57+ T cells in acquired aplastic anemia. Study as a whole: The DNA of sorted CD4+ and CD8+ cells averaged approximately 3.2 ug.

Selection for sequencing was limited to patients who had shown CD8+CD57+ cell expansion by flow cytometry. Patients had undergone no therapy by the time their blood was sampled. This clonotype was counted between two and nine times. Its specificity is unknown. Genomic DNA provided the template from which TCR beta VDJ and CDR3 profiles were obtained. TCRdb recomputed calls from the reads with MiXCR, one row per CDR3 protein. The sample lists around 500,000 distinct CDR3 sequences, around 30% occurring once. Study results and limitations: Patients and controls shared 25 to 35 CD8+ CDR3 sequences, which appeared highly expressed in patients and within their immunodominant clones.

This CDR3 spans 14 amino acids. With 3 bases removed from V and 3 bases from J, the gap between germline ends came to 9 bases. Germline CDR1 reads LGHNA; CDR2 reads YNFKEQ. The origin of this receptor is a human donor with aplastic anemia. Sequencing input: sorted CD4+, CD8+, or CD8+CD57+ T cells (not recorded which) from PBMCs. V is TRBV4-2 and J is TRBJ1-5; no clear D. CDR3 sequence reads: CASSHTASNQPQHF. The CDR3 nucleotides read TGTGCCAGCAGCCATACAGCATCCAATCAGCCCCAGCATTTT.